This T cell receptor (beta chain) is from a study of blood T cell repertoires in COVID-19. At the level of the study: Material from acute and convalescent COVID-19 was sourced from the United States, Italy and Spain. PBMCs, B-cell-depleted T cells, or T cells were the source of the cDNA or gDNA that made up the material.

This clone showed up just a few times. CDR3 length: 16 residues. V lost 5 bases to trimming and J lost 5 bases; unmatched junction nucleotides: 7. CDR1 and CDR2 (germline): SNHLY, FYNNEI. Original handling: Nucleated cell number was recorded as an estimate derived from reference gene primer amplification. Assay: immunoSEQ multiplex PCR; the TCRdb copy retains only in-frame clones and omits some. V and J calls and clone size are copied from that table; D and trimming were computed from the DNA. The sample lists tens of thousands of clones, 90% occurring once. The V call is TRBV2, the J call TRBJ2-3; the match to TRBD2 covers 13 bases. The clonotype was recovered from a man in his 60s with acute or convalescent COVID-19. Sequencing input: peripheral blood. The CDR3 DNA follows: TGTGCCAGCAGTCTAGGACTAGCGGGAGACGGAGATACGCAGTATTTT. As protein: CASSLGLAGDGDTQYF.